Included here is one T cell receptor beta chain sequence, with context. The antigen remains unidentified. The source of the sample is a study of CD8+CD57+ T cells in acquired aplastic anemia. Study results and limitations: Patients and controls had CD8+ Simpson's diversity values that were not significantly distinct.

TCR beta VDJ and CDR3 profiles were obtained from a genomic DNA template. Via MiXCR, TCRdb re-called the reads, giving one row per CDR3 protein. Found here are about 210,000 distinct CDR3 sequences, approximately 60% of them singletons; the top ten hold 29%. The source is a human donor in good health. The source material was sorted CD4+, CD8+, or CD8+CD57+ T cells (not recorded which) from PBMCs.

CDR3 DNA sequence: TGTGCCAGTAGACGAGACAGGGTCTCCTACGAGCAGTACTTC. This encodes CASRRDRVSYEQYF. The rearrangement joins TRBV19 to TRBJ2-7; 7 bases agree with TRBD1. This CDR3 contains 14 residues. With V trimmed by 6 bases and J by 0 bases, 5 bases remained unmatched. The V gene's germline CDR1 is LNHDA and CDR2 SQIVND (reference sequence).